Sequencing of this TCR beta chain was carried out in a study of cytomegalovirus exposure and HLA in healthy donors. Unrecorded immune exposures were likely, despite nominal health at sampling. Study-wide results and caveats: According to the study, approximately 150 TCR beta chains were cytomegalovirus-associated. TCR beta sequences numbering roughly 16,000 were associated with HLA alleles at 0.05 false discovery rate in a later analysis.

The PCR contained 60 Vbeta and 13 Jbeta primers. TCRdb keeps only in-frame clones here, not all; method: immunoSEQ multiplex PCR. The sample has 150,000 to 200,000 clones; 60% to 85% are singletons. As concerns this clone: Its antigen is unidentified. The junction shows a germline mismatch at one end, possibly a read error.

The germline V gene has CDR1 SEHNR and CDR2 FQNEAQ (reference sequence). The CDR3 has 13 amino acids. This chain uses TRBV7-9 with TRBJ1-1; 9 nucleotides align to TRBD1. The sample taken for sequencing was PBMCs. The sequence was obtained from a man in his forties in good health and CMV-seronegative. The CDR3 nucleotides are TGTTCCAGCAGCTTGACAGGGGGCACTGAAGCTTTCTTT. It codes for CSSSLTGGTEAFF. The variable domain in full, with the rest retrieved from reference TRBV7-9 and TRBJ1-1, is DTGVSQNPRHKITKRGQNVTFRCDPISEHNRLYWYRQTLGQGPEFLTYFQNEAQLEKSRLLSDRFSAERPKGSFSTLEIQRTEQGDSAMYLCSSSLTGGTEAFFGQGTRLTVV.